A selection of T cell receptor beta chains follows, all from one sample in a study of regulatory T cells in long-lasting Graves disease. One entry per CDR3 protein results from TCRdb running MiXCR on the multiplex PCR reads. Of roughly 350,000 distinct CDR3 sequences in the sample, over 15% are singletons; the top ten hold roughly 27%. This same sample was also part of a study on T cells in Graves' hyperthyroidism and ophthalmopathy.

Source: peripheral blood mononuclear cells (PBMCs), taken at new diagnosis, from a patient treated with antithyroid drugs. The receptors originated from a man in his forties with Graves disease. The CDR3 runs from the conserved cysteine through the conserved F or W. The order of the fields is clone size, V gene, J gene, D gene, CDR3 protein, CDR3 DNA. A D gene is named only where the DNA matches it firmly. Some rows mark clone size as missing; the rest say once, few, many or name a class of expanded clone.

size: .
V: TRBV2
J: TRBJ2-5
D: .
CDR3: CASSERGAMETQYF
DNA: TGTGCCAGCAGTGAACGGGGGGCCATGGAGACCCAGTACTTC

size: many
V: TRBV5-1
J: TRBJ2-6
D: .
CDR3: CASSPRGTGANVLTF
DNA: TGTGCCAGCAGTCCCAGGGGAACTGGGGCCAACGTCCTGACTTTC

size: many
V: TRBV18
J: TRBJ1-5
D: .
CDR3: CASSPTYSNQPQHF
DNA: TGTGCCAGCTCACCCACCTATAGCAATCAGCCCCAGCATTTT

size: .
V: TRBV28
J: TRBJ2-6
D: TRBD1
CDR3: CASSWGQGAGGANVLTF
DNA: TGTGCCAGCAGTTGGGGACAGGGGGCCGGTGGGGCCAACGTCCTGACTTTC

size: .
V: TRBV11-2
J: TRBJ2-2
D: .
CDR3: CASSLLFGSPGELFF
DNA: TGTGCCAGCAGTTTGCTGTTCGGGTCGCCCGGGGAGCTGTTTTTT

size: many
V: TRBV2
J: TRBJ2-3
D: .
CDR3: CASSPSTQYF
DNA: TGTGCCAGCAGCCCGTCTACGCAGTATTTT

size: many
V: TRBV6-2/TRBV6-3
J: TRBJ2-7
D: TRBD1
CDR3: CASSYRGPYEQYF
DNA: TGTGCCAGCAGCTACAGGGGTCCCTACGAGCAGTACTTC

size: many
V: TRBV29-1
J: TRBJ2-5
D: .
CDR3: CSVEPGPETQYF
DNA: TGCAGCGTTGAACCAGGGCCGGAGACCCAGTACTTC

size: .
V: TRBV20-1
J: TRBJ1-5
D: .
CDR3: CSARADSESNQPQHF
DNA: TGCAGTGCTAGAGCAGACTCGGAGTCGAATCAGCCCCAGCATTTT

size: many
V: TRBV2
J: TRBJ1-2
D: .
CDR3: CASSEARTVGYTF
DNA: TGTGCCAGCAGTGAAGCTAGGACAGTCGGCTACACCTTC

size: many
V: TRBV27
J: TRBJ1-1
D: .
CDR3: CASRIRRLNTEAFF
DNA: TGTGCCAGCAGGATCAGGAGACTGAACACTGAAGCTTTCTTT

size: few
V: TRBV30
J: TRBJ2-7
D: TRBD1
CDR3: CAWVRDRPYEQYF
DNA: TGTGCCTGGGTCCGGGACAGGCCCTACGAGCAGTACTTC

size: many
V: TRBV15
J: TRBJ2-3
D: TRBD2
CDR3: CATSTRLAGGLDTQYF
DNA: TGTGCCACCAGCACAAGACTAGCGGGGGGGCTGGATACGCAGTATTTT

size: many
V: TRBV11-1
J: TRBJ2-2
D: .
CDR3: CASSLSRRAGELFF
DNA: TGTGCCAGCAGCTTAAGTAGGAGGGCCGGGGAGCTGTTTTTT

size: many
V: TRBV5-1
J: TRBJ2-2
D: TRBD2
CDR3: CASSSSGGNTGELFF
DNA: TGTGCCAGCAGCTCTAGCGGGGGAAACACCGGGGAGCTGTTTTTT

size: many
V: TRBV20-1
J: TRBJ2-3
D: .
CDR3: CSATPWSTQYF
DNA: TGCAGTGCTACGCCCTGGAGTACGCAGTATTTT

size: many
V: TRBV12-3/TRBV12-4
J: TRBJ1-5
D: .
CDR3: CASSLNGNQPQHF
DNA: TGTGCCAGCAGTTTAAATGGGAATCAGCCCCAGCATTTT

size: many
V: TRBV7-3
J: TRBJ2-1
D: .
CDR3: CASSFTGGVEQFF
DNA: TGTGCCAGCAGCTTTACTGGCGGTGTTGAGCAGTTCTTC

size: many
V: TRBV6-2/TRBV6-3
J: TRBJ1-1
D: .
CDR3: CASSVWSATTEAFF
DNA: TGTGCCAGCAGTGTTTGGTCGGCCACCACTGAAGCTTTCTTT

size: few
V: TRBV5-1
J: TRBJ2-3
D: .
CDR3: CASSRWVQSTDTQYF
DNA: TGCGCCAGCAGTCGGTGGGTCCAGAGCACAGATACGCAGTATTTT

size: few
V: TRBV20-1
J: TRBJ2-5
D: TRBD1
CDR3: CSARSHRGETQYF
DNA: TGCAGTGCTAGGTCGCACAGGGGGGAGACCCAGTACTTC

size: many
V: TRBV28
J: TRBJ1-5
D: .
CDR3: CASTRGQGTQPQHF
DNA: TGTGCCAGCACCCGGGGGCAGGGGACGCAGCCCCAGCATTTT

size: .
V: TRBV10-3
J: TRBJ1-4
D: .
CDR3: CAISESAGKGEKLFF
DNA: TGTGCCATCAGTGAGTCGGCAGGGAAAGGCGAAAAACTGTTTTTT

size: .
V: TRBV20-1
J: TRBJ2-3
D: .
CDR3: CSAPVQGRTDTQYF
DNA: TGCAGTGCCCCGGTTCAGGGGCGCACAGATACGCAGTATTTT

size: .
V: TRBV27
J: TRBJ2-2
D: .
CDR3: CASSRRQSTGELFF
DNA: TGTGCCAGCAGCCGAAGACAGAGCACCGGGGAGCTGTTTTTT

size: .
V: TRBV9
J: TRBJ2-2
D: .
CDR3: CASSQGTVGTGELFF
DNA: TGTGCCAGCAGCCAGGGGACGGTTGGCACCGGGGAGCTGTTTTTT

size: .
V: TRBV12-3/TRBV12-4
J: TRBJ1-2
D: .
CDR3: CASSKARTDNYGYTF
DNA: TGTGCCAGCAGCAAAGCCCGGACAGACAACTATGGCTACACCTTC

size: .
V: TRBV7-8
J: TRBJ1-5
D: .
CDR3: CASSLKDPDQPQHF
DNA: TGTGCCAGCAGCCTTAAGGACCCCGATCAGCCCCAGCATTTT

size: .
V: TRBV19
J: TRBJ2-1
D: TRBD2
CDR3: CASSRRTSGKNEQFF
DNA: TGTGCCAGTAGTAGGCGGACTAGCGGGAAAAATGAGCAGTTCTTC

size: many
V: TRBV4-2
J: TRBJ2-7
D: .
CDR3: CASSHIGTGLEQYF
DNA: TGTGCCAGCAGCCATATCGGAACAGGGCTCGAGCAGTACTTC

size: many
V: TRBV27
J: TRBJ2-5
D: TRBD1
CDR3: CASSLRGRSQETQYF
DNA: TGTGCCAGCAGCCTCAGGGGGCGAAGCCAAGAGACCCAGTACTTC

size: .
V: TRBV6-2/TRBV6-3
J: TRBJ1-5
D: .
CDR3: CASSYLAGGSNQPQHF
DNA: TGTGCCAGCAGTTACTTAGCGGGGGGAAGCAATCAGCCCCAGCATTTT

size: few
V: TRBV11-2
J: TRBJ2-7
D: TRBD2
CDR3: CASSLGGGVIYEQYF
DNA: TGTGCCAGCAGCTTAGGCGGGGGGGTTATCTACGAGCAGTACTTC

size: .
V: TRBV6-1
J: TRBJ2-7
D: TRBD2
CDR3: CASSRTSGRYEQYF
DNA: TGTGCCAGCAGTAGAACTAGCGGGAGATACGAGCAGTACTTC

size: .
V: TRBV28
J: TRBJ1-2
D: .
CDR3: CASSSSVAEGLFNYGYTF
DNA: TGTGCCAGCAGTTCCTCGGTGGCTGAGGGGTTATTTAACTATGGCTACACCTTC

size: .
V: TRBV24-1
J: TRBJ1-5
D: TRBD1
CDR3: CATSDRRGGRNQPQHF
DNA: TGTGCCACCAGTGACCGAAGAGGGGGCCGCAATCAGCCCCAGCATTTT

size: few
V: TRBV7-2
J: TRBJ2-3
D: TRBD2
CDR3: CASSSGFRTSAPDTQYF
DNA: TGTGCCAGCAGCTCTGGATTTCGGACTAGTGCGCCAGATACGCAGTATTTT

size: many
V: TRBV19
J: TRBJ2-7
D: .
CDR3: CASSMFGRSYEQYF
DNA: TGTGCCAGTAGTATGTTCGGCAGATCCTACGAGCAGTACTTC

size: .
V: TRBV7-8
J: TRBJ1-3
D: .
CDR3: CASSLNQGLSGNTIYF
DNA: TGTGCCAGCAGCTTAAATCAGGGCCTCTCTGGAAACACCATATATTTT

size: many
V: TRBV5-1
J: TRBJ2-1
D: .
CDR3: CASSLRGPHNEQFF
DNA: TGCGCCAGCAGCTTACGGGGGCCACACAATGAGCAGTTCTTC

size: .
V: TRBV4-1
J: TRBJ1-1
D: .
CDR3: CASSQFERTEAFF
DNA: TGCGCCAGCAGCCAATTCGAACGAACTGAAGCTTTCTTT

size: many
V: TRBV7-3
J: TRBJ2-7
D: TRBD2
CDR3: CASNGTSGVYEQYF
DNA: TGTGCCAGCAACGGGACTAGCGGTGTCTACGAGCAGTACTTC

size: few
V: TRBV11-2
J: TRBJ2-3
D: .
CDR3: CASSLGASGTDTQYF
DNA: TGTGCCAGCAGCTTAGGCGCTAGCGGCACAGATACGCAGTATTTT

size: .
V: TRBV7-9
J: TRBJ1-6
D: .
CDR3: CASSRGLNSPLHF
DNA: TGTGCCAGCAGCCGGGGGTTGAATTCACCCCTCCACTTT

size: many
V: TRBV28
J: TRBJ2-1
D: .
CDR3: CASLPGRVSYNEQFF
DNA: TGTGCCAGCCTCCCGGGACGGGTCTCCTACAATGAGCAGTTCTTC